This TCR beta chain was documented in a study of blood T cell repertoires in COVID-19. The assay was immunoSEQ multiplex PCR, and TCRdb's table has in-frame clones only and misses some. Of a few hundred thousand clones listed, around four fifths are singletons. CDR1 SGHRS and CDR2 YFSETQ come from the germline V gene. Unmatched junction bases numbered 12, after V lost 1 base and J lost 2 bases. This CDR3 is built from 18 residues. This TCR was sampled from a man aged 35-49 years who had recovered from COVID-19. Source material: PBMCs or T cells enriched from blood (not recorded which). This chain links TRBV5-1 with TRBJ1-5, with 7 bases that match TRBD1. The CDR3 DNA reads TGCGCCAGCAGCTTGTACCCTAGTGAGGGGGCACGCAATCAGCCCCAGCATTTT. It encodes CASSLYPSEGARNQPQHF. Variable domain in full (rest from reference TRBV5-1 and TRBJ1-5): KAGVTQTPRYLIKTRGQQVTLSCSPISGHRSVSWYQQTPGQGLQFLFEYFSETQRNKGNFPGRFSGRQFSNSRSEMNVSTLELGDSALYLCASSLYPSEGARNQPQHFGDGTRLSIL.